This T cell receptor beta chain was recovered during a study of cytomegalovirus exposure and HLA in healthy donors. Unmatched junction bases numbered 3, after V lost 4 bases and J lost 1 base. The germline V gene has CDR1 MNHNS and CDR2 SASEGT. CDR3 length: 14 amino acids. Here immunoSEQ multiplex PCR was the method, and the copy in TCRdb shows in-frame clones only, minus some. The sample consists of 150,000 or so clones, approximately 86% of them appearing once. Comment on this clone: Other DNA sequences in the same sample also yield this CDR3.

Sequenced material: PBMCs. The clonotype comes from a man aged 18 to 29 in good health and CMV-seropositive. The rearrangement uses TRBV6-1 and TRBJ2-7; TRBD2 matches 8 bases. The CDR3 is CASSGRGASYEQYF. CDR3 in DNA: TGTGCCAGCAGTGGGCGGGGGGCATCCTACGAGCAGTACTTC.